This entry features one TCR beta chain sequence. One end of the junction is discordant with germline, which a read error may explain. The CDR3 consists of 15 residues. Germline V gives CDR1 MGHRA, CDR2 YSYEKL. These data originate in a study of blood T cell repertoires in COVID-19. At the level of the study: COVID-19 samples, acute and convalescent, were from the United States, Italy and Spain. PBMCs, B-cell-depleted T cells, or T cells were the source of the cDNA or gDNA that made up the material.

Per the original methods: Reference gene primers were amplified, and this amplification served to estimate nucleated cell counts. Repertoires were generated with immunoSEQ multiplex PCR, while TCRdb's copy carries only in-frame clones and drops some. V, J and clone size are taken as reported in that table, and D and trimming were inferred from the DNA itself. The sample records some 150,000 clones, approximately 87% being singletons. Sequencing was performed on peripheral blood. The source of this sequence is a woman aged 40 to 55 with acute or convalescent COVID-19. This chain connects TRBV4-1 to TRBJ2-1; 8 bases agree with TRBD2. The CDR3 reads CASRQGTRSDNEQFF. As DNA, the CDR3 is TGCGCCAGCAGACAAGGGACTAGAAGCGACAATGAGCAGTTCTTC.